The rows below give T cell receptor beta chains drawn from one sample of a study of blood T cell repertoires in COVID-19. Profiled with immunoSEQ multiplex PCR; TCRdb holds only in-frame clones, not every one. In the table there are hundreds of thousands of clones, 87% of which are singletons. Sequenced sample: peripheral blood. These receptors came from a woman aged 60-70 years with COVID-19, enrolled during active disease. CDR3s include the opening cysteine and the closing phenylalanine or tryptophan. The order of the fields is V gene, CDR3 length, clone size, J gene, D gene, CDR3 DNA, CDR3 protein. The D gene is left open where the match is weak. Part of the rows lack a size; the others show once, few, many or a class for expanded clones.

TRBV5-1	15	.	TRBJ2-7	TRBD2	TGCGCCAGCAGCTTGTCTGGACTAGCGAGGGGCGAGCAGTACTTC	CASSLSGLARGEQYF
TRBV30	13	.	TRBJ2-2	.	TGTGCCTGGACTCCCCGGGACACCGGGGAGCTGTTTTTT	CAWTPRDTGELFF
TRBV9	14	.	TRBJ2-7	.	TGTGCCAGCAGCGTAGGACAGGCTGTTTACGAGCAGTACTTC	CASSVGQAVYEQYF
TRBV9	16	.	TRBJ2-5	TRBD2	TGTGCCAGCAGCGTAGAAAGCGGGGGGGCCTGGGAGACCCAGTACTTC	CASSVESGGAWETQYF
TRBV6-4	12	.	TRBJ2-5	.	TGTGCCAGCAGTGACACGAGCACTTCCCAGTACTTC	CASSDTSTSQYF
TRBV11-2	18	.	TRBJ1-1	.	TGTGCCAGCAGCCCAGGCGGGGGGTCGGTAGGAAGGAGCACTGAAGCTTTCTTT	CASSPGGGSVGRSTEAFF
TRBV3-1/TRBV3-2	15	.	TRBJ2-1	TRBD2	TGTGCCAGCAGCCAAGATGCGACTAGCGGGGGGGAGCAGTTCTTC	CASSQDATSGGEQFF
TRBV14	15	.	TRBJ2-2	.	TGTGCCAGCAGCCCCCTCTCGGGTAACACCGGGGAGCTGTTTTTT	CASSPLSGNTGELFF
TRBV9	14	.	TRBJ2-3	.	TGTGCCAGCAGCGTACAGGGGAACACAGATACGCAGTATTTT	CASSVQGNTDTQYF
TRBV24-1	13	.	TRBJ1-2	.	TGTGCCACCAGTGCCCTGTCCGTCTATGGCTACACCTTC	CATSALSVYGYTF
TRBV11-2	13	.	TRBJ1-2	.	TGTGCCAGCAGCTTAGTACAGGGCTATGGCTACACCTTC	CASSLVQGYGYTF
TRBV7-2	13	once	TRBJ2-7	.	TGTGCCAGCTCGCGGCAGGGGCAATACGAGCAGTACTTC	CASSRQGQYEQYF
TRBV9	18	once	TRBJ1-2	TRBD1	TGTGCCAGCAGCGTAGGGGACAGGGTTCGTCAGTCCAACTATGGCTACACCTTC	CASSVGDRVRQSNYGYTF
TRBV11-2	14	.	TRBJ2-7	.	TGTGCCAGCAGCTTAGCCGGCCAGGCTTACGAGCAGTACTTC	CASSLAGQAYEQYF
TRBV5-1	15	.	TRBJ1-3	.	TGCGCCAGCAGCCTGATGACCGGGTCTGGAAACACCATATATTTT	CASSLMTGSGNTIYF
TRBV5-1	17	.	TRBJ2-2	.	TGCGCCAGCAGCTTGGGGGTGTATCAGGTTAACACCGGGGAGCTGTTTTTT	CASSLGVYQVNTGELFF
TRBV11-2	17	many	TRBJ1-2	TRBD1	TGTGCCAGCAGCTCTCCGGGAGGGACAGGGTACAACTATGGCTACACCTTC	CASSSPGGTGYNYGYTF
TRBV2	15	.	TRBJ2-3	TRBD2	TGTGCCAGCAATCGAGCGGGGGGAAGCACAGATACGCAGTATTTT	CASNRAGGSTDTQYF
TRBV29-1	16	.	TRBJ2-1	TRBD2	TGCAGCGTTGACCCAGGACTAGCGGGCGCCTACAATGAGCAGTTCTTC	CSVDPGLAGAYNEQFF
TRBV4-1	16	.	TRBJ1-4	.	TGCGCCAGCAGCCAAGAGGGGGGGCGCGGGAGTGAAAAACTGTTTTTT	CASSQEGGRGSEKLFF
TRBV28	16	.	TRBJ1-6	TRBD1	TGTGCCAGCAGTACCCTAGGACAGGGCGGTGCTTCACCCCTCCACTTT	CASSTLGQGGASPLHF
TRBV6-5	13	.	TRBJ2-5	.	TGTGCCAGCATCCCGCCGGTCGGGGAGACCCAGTACTTC	CASIPPVGETQYF
TRBV5-1	15	.	TRBJ2-2	TRBD1	TGCGCCAGCAGCTTCGGGACAGGGCGAGCCGGGGAGCTGTTTTTT	CASSFGTGRAGELFF
TRBV21-1	14	.	TRBJ1-3	.	TGTGCCAGCAGCAAGTCACAGGCTGGAAACACCATATATTTT	CASSKSQAGNTIYF
TRBV5-1	14	.	TRBJ2-5	.	TGCGCCAGCAGCCTAGGACTGGTTAAAGAGACCCAGTACTTC	CASSLGLVKETQYF
TRBV12-3/TRBV12-4	13	once	TRBJ1-1	TRBD1	TGTGCCAGCACCCCGGACAGGGGTTTTGCGGCTTTCTTT	CASTPDRGFAAFF
TRBV6-5	15	.	TRBJ2-5	TRBD1	TGTGCCAGCAGTACTACAGGGGGTTACCAAGAGACCCAGTACTTC	CASSTTGGYQETQYF
TRBV12-3/TRBV12-4	13	.	TRBJ1-2	TRBD1	TGTGCCAGCAGGTTGACAGGGCCCGGGGCCTACACCTTC	CASRLTGPGAYTF
TRBV19	15	.	TRBJ2-7	.	TGTGCCAGTAGTATAGATCCTGGCAGCTCCTACGAGCAGTACTTC	CASSIDPGSSYEQYF
TRBV27	16	.	TRBJ2-2	TRBD2	TGTGCCAGCAGACTAGCGGGGGCCCCGAACACCGGGGAGCTGTTTTTT	CASRLAGAPNTGELFF
TRBV11-2	16	.	TRBJ2-5	TRBD1	TGTGCCAGCAGCTATCACGGGACAGGAATTTCGGAGACCCAGTACTTC	CASSYHGTGISETQYF
TRBV6-5	13	.	TRBJ1-2	.	TGTGCCAGCAAGTTGACAGGAAACTATGGCTACACCTTC	CASKLTGNYGYTF
TRBV15	14	.	TRBJ1-2	TRBD1	TGTGCCACCAGCAGATTGGACAGGGGAGAAGGCTACACCTTC	CATSRLDRGEGYTF
TRBV7-2	13	.	TRBJ2-3	.	TGTGCCAGCGCCATGAGATACACAGATACGCAGTATTTT	CASAMRYTDTQYF
TRBV6-6	15	.	TRBJ2-7	.	TGTGCCAGCAGTTCCGGACGGACATTCTCCTACGAGCAGTACTTC	CASSSGRTFSYEQYF
TRBV9	15	.	TRBJ1-3	.	TGTGCCAGCAGGCCCCACGCAGACTCTGGAAACACCATATATTTT	CASRPHADSGNTIYF
TRBV27	14	.	TRBJ1-2	.	TGTGCCAGCAGTTTATCCCAGGGTATCTATGGCTACACCTTC	CASSLSQGIYGYTF
TRBV19	16	.	TRBJ1-4	.	TGTGCCAGTACCTACCGGGGGGGGGCAACTAATGAAAAACTGTTTTTT	CASTYRGGATNEKLFF